Below, 32 T cell receptor beta chains from the same sample are listed, as sequenced in a study of control samples from healthy donors and cancer patients (dated by TCRdb to the early 2020s). Libraries were made using the immunoSEQ multiplex PCR assay. TCRdb's version of the immuneACCESS table is confined to in-frame rearrangements and falls short of the full clone set. An unresolved V gene accounts for under half of the shortfall where checked; the remainder is of unknown origin. This sample holds some 82,000 clones; 84% were observed only once. Clones ranked in the top ten supply around 10% of the sample. Sequencing was performed on PBMCs. These TCRs come from a man in his sixties with head and neck cancer.

V and J are TRBV11-3 and TRBJ1-4, with D perhaps TRBD1 (5 bases). The CDR3 consists of 15 residues. The germline V gene has CDR1 SGHNT and CDR2 YENEEA. The V and J ends lost 5 bases and 5 bases respectively, with 15 bases between them. The CDR3 sequence: CASSPLTGLNEKLFF. In nucleotides, the CDR3 is TGTGCCAGCAGCCCCCTCACGGGACTGAATGAAAAACTGTTTTTT. Together with reference TRBV11-3 and TRBJ1-4, the CDR3 gives the full variable domain: EAGVVQSPRYKIIEKKQPVAFWCNPISGHNTLYWYLQNLGQGPELLIRYENEEAVDDSQLPKDRFSAERLKGVDSTLKIQPAELGDSAVYLCASSPLTGLNEKLFFGSGTQLSVL.

The chain combines TRBV7-9 with TRBJ2-1; 8 nucleotides line up with TRBD2. The J segment lost 10 bases and the V segment lost 1 base, leaving 12 bases of the junction unmatched. CDR1 is SEHNR, CDR2 FQNEAQ, per germline (reference sequence). The CDR3 is 16 amino acids. The CDR3 region has the DNA TGTGCCAGCAGCTTAGGGGGGGTGAGCGGGAGCAGGGAGCAGTTCTTC. Its translation: CASSLGGVSGSREQFF. The whole variable domain, filled in from reference TRBV7-9 and TRBJ2-1, reads DTGVSQNPRHKITKRGQNVTFRCDPISEHNRLYWYRQTLGQGPEFLTYFQNEAQLEKSRLLSDRFSAERPKGSFSTLEIQRTEQGDSAMYLCASSLGGVSGSREQFFGPGTRLTVL.

This sequence joins TRBV24-1 and TRBJ1-4; 8 nucleotides line up with TRBD1. CDR1 and CDR2 (germline): KGHDR, SFDVKD. V shed 7 bases, J shed 7 bases, and the junction held 7 bases outside the gene matches. The CDR3 covers 14 residues. The CDR3, as DNA: TGTGCCACCAGCGAGACAGGGGCCGGTGAAAAACTGTTTTTT. As protein: CATSETGAGEKLFF.

The chain recombines TRBV7-9 with TRBJ2-1, with TRBD2 identical over 15 bases. V shed 5 bases, J shed 7 bases, and the junction held 9 bases outside the gene matches. Germline V lookup: CDR1 SEHNR, CDR2 FQNEAQ (reference sequence). There are 17 residues in the CDR3. The CDR3 bases are TGTGCCAGCAGCCAAGCGGGAGGGACTAGCGGGAGGAATGAGCAGTTCTTC. The encoded protein is CASSQAGGTSGRNEQFF.

The chain is built from TRBV2 and TRBJ1-3; D is possibly TRBD1 (5 bases). The CDR3 consists of 15 residues. CDR1 is SNHLY and CDR2 is FYNNEI in the germline V gene. Trimming left V 8 bases short and J 0 bases short, with 14 bases between. CDR3 nucleotides: TGTGCCAGCCAGGGACGGCCCAGCTCTGGAAACACCATATATTTT. Protein: CASQGRPSSGNTIYF.

This clone has only one observation. This sequence joins TRBV5-1 and TRBJ1-1; D might be TRBD1 (6 bases). V lost 3 bases and J 4 bases, leaving 16 bases between the germline ends. CDR3 length equals 15 residues. Per the germline V gene, CDR1 is SGHRS and CDR2 is YFSETQ. This CDR3 reads CASSSRIQGGTEAFF. The CDR3 DNA sequence: TGCGCCAGCAGCTCGAGAATACAGGGAGGCACTGAAGCTTTCTTT.

This clone occurred a few times. CDR3 sequence (DNA): TGTGCCAGCAGTGAATCCGGGGGTCCCTATGGCTACACCTTC. Residues: CASSESGGPYGYTF. The J gene is TRBJ1-2, the V gene TRBV6-1; D possibly corresponds to TRBD1 (5 bases). The length of the CDR3 is 14 residues. Germline V gene data show CDR1 as MNHNS and CDR2 as SASEGT. Trimming took off 2 bases at V and 4 bases at J, with 11 bases between the two ends.

This rearrangement joins TRBV2 to TRBJ2-1; tentative D call: TRBD2 (6 bases). V was clipped by 5 bases and J by 3 bases, with 11 bases between them. The CDR3 is made up of 14 amino acids. Germline lookup yields CDR1 SNHLY and CDR2 FYNNEI. DNA of the CDR3: TGTGCCAGCAGTTCGACTAGAAACTACAATGAGCAGTTCTTC. This encodes CASSSTRNYNEQFF.

The chain couples TRBV19 to TRBJ1-5; 7 bases are shared with TRBD1. The CDR3 extends over 15 amino acids. The V gene end was trimmed by 3 bases and the J gene end by 4 bases; junction bases not matched to a gene: 6. CDR1 LNHDA and CDR2 SQIVND come from the germline V gene (reference sequence). CDR3 loop: CASSIPSTGNQPQHF. The CDR3 bases are TGTGCCAGTAGTATCCCCTCGACAGGGAATCAGCCCCAGCATTTT.

This clone has a handful of counts. This sequence joins TRBV19 and TRBJ2-3; 8 positions match TRBD2. V was pared by 4 bases and J by 5 bases, with 11 bases of the junction left unmatched. Germline CDR1 and CDR2: LNHDA and SQIVND (reference sequence). The CDR3 length is 16 residues. The CDR3 DNA sequence: TGTGCCAGTAGTAAGCGGCTAGCGGGTGGGGGAGATACGCAGTATTTT. Protein product: CASSKRLAGGGDTQYF.

The sample holds a few counts of this clone. As DNA, the CDR3 is TGTGCCATCGGGGGGGGGACACTCCCCCGGTGGCCCCAGCATTTT. Translation: CAIGGGTLPRWPQHF. The V and J genes are TRBV10-3 and TRBJ1-5, with a possible D match to TRBD1 (6 bases). With 8 bases removed from V and 9 bases from J, the gap between germline ends came to 23 bases. The germline CDR1 and CDR2 sequences are ENHRY and SYGVKD. The CDR3 is 15 amino acids.

This rearrangement joins TRBV10-3 to TRBJ2-1; D perhaps matches TRBD2 (5 bases). CDR1 and CDR2 (germline): ENHRY, SYGVKD. The CDR3 has 14 amino acids. With 7 bases removed from V and 0 bases from J, the gap between germline ends came to 10 bases. CDR3 bases: TGTGCCATCACGGACTCGAGCTCCTACAATGAGCAGTTCTTC. Translated: CAITDSSSYNEQFF.

This clone showed up just once. The genes are TRBV20-1 and TRBJ1-2; no reliable D call. The V gene's germline CDR1 is DFQATT and CDR2 SNEGSKA (reference sequence). This CDR3 is 12 amino acids long. Trimming pared 6 bases from V and 7 bases from J, leaving 15 bases between. CDR3 sequence: CSASLLFLGYTF. Written as DNA, the CDR3 is TGCAGTGCGAGTCTTTTATTCCTTGGCTACACCTTC.

CDR3 region: CASRKGYEQYF. The DNA for the CDR3 is TGCGCCAGCAGGAAGGGTTACGAGCAGTACTTC. The V and J genes are TRBV23-1 and TRBJ2-7; no clear D. TRBV23-1 falls under the ORF class, with uncertain function. V lost 6 bases, J lost 4 bases, and 7 bases lay in between. The CDR3 sequence is 11 residues long.

The rearrangement links TRBV2 to TRBJ1-2; TRBD1 aligns across 7 bases. Germline CDR1 and CDR2: SNHLY and FYNNEI. The CDR3 runs 14 residues. The V and J ends lost 5 bases and 5 bases, in that order; junction bases with no gene match: 8. CDR3 sequence reads: CASSRQGQQYGYTF. For the CDR3, the DNA is TGTGCCAGCAGTAGACAGGGACAACAATATGGCTACACCTTC.

This clone was seen once. V usage is TRBV6-5 and J usage is TRBJ1-5, with a tentative D call TRBD1 (6 bases). Trimming pared 6 bases from V and 0 bases from J, leaving 12 bases between. The CDR3 length is 15 residues. Per the germline V gene, CDR1 is MNHEY and CDR2 is SVGAGI. The CDR3 is CASSHGGASNQPQHF. CDR3 coding DNA: TGTGCCAGCAGCCACGGGGGGGCTAGCAATCAGCCCCAGCATTTT.

The chain has TRBV19 and TRBJ1-2; D perhaps matches TRBD1 (6 bases). The CDR3 runs 13 residues. CDR1 and CDR2 from the germline V gene are LNHDA and SQIVND (reference sequence). V was clipped by 3 bases and J by 4 bases, with 9 bases between them. The CDR3 protein is CASSIEQGYGYTF. CDR3 DNA: TGTGCCAGTAGTATCGAACAGGGCTATGGCTACACCTTC.

This clone has a handful of counts. This chain connects TRBV4-1 to TRBJ2-7; tentative D call: TRBD1 (6 bases). V was trimmed by 0 bases and J by 10 bases, leaving 16 bases between them. The germline gives CDR1 MGHRA, CDR2 YSYEKL. CDR3 length: 14 amino acids. CDR3 in amino acids: CASSQDYQGTLQYF. In DNA form, the CDR3 reads TGCGCCAGCAGCCAAGATTATCAGGGGACCCTCCAGTACTTC.

The chain combines TRBV5-4 with TRBJ2-2; TRBD2 agrees at 7 bases. V lost 0 bases and J lost 4; bases outside the gene matches: 6. Germline loops: CDR1 SGHNT, CDR2 YYREEE (reference sequence). This CDR3 has 16 amino acids. For the CDR3, the DNA is TGTGCCAGCAGCTTGGGGGGAGGGCTTGTCACCGGGGAGCTGTTTTTT. This codes for CASSLGGGLVTGELFF. The full variable domain, rest sourced from reference TRBV5-4 and TRBJ2-2, is ETGVTQSPTHLIKTRGQQVTLRCSSQSGHNTVSWYQQALGQGPQFIFQYYREEENGRGNFPPRFSGLQFPNYSSELNVNALELDDSALYLCASSLGGGLVTGELFFGEGSRLTVL.

J is TRBJ1-2 and V is TRBV7-9; a weak D match, TRBD1 (5 bases). This CDR3 contains 14 residues. In germline, CDR1 is SEHNR, CDR2 FQNEAQ (reference sequence). Trimming pared 1 base from V and 6 bases from J, leaving 12 bases between. DNA for the CDR3: TGTGCCAGCAGCTTAGTTGGGACCTCTCATGGCTACACCTTC. Its translation is CASSLVGTSHGYTF.

The chain carries TRBV6-5 and TRBJ1-1; the match to TRBD1 covers 8 bases. The CDR3 runs to 14 residues. From germline, CDR1 is MNHEY and CDR2 SVGAGI. V lost 9 bases and J lost 1; bases outside the gene matches: 7. CDR3 sequence reads: CASRTTGENTEAFF. The CDR3 DNA follows: TGTGCCAGTCGTACGACAGGGGAGAACACTGAAGCTTTCTTT.

This chain uses TRBV18 with TRBJ2-5, with TRBD1 identical over 12 bases. The ends lost 2 bases at V and 5 bases at J; junction bases unmatched: 3. The V gene's germline CDR1 is KGHSH and CDR2 LQKENI. The CDR3 totals 15 residues. The CDR3 DNA sequence: TGTGCCAGCTCACCAGGGACAGGGGGCGCTGAGACCCAGTACTTC. This encodes CASSPGTGGAETQYF.

The rearrangement joins TRBV27 to TRBJ2-1, with 7 positions matching TRBD1. J was trimmed by 4 bases and V by 5 bases; bases with no gene match: 8. Germline V lookup: CDR1 MNHEY, CDR2 SMNVEV (reference sequence). This CDR3 has 15 amino acids. The CDR3 reads CASSIRQGTYNEQFF. The CDR3 region has the DNA TGTGCCAGCAGTATAAGACAGGGAACGTACAATGAGCAGTTCTTC.

This clone was observed many times. This chain links TRBV30 with TRBJ2-7; D is unclear. Germline assignment: CDR1 GTSNPN and CDR2 SVGIG (reference sequence). Trimming left V 1 base short and J 0 bases short, with 7 bases between. The CDR3 consists of 13 residues. The CDR3 DNA sequence: TGTGCCTGGAGTGACGGCGCCTCCTACGAGCAGTACTTC. Residues: CAWSDGASYEQYF.

The genes are TRBV4-1 and TRBJ1-4; the D is unclear. Germline CDR1 and CDR2: MGHRA and YSYEKL. This CDR3 region has 17 residues. Trimming pared 3 bases from V and 6 bases from J, leaving 20 bases between. The CDR3 DNA reads as TGCGCCAGCAGCCACACACTGCGGAGGACGAGGGATGAAAAACTGTTTTTT. It specifies CASSHTLRRTRDEKLFF.

This rearrangement joins TRBV19 to TRBJ1-2; D is perhaps TRBD1 (5 bases). The CDR3 has 16 amino acids. V dropped 2 bases and J dropped 2 bases, with 15 bases sitting between them. Germline assignment: CDR1 LNHDA and CDR2 SQIVND (reference sequence). This chain's CDR3 is CASSIRSRTRNYGYTF. DNA of the CDR3: TGTGCCAGTAGTATACGCTCCCGGACAAGGAACTATGGCTACACCTTC. Looking up the rest from reference TRBV19 and TRBJ1-2 gives the full variable domain: DGGITQSPKYLFRKEGQNVTLSCEQNLNHDAMYWYRQDPGQGLRLIYYSQIVNDFQKGDIAEGYSVSREKKESFPLTVTSAQKNPTAFYLCASSIRSRTRNYGYTFGSGTRLTVV.

V and J are TRBV18 and TRBJ2-2; TRBD1 matches at 10 bases. The CDR3 runs to 17 residues. V lost 4 bases and J lost 6; bases outside the gene matches: 11. Per germline, CDR1 KGHSH and CDR2 LQKENI. CDR3 bases: TGTGCCAGCTCACAGGTCGCAGGACAGGGGGTCGCCGGGGAGCTGTTTTTT. Residues: CASSQVAGQGVAGELFF.

V usage is TRBV18 and J usage is TRBJ1-2, with D perhaps TRBD1 (5 bases). Germline-derived CDR1 and CDR2 are KGHSH and LQKENI. The CDR3 length is 16 residues. The V end was cut by 3 bases, the J end by 4 bases, with 18 bases between. Written as DNA, the CDR3 is TGTGCCAGCTCACCGAGTACAGGTAGAACCGGCTATGGCTACACCTTC. It specifies CASSPSTGRTGYGYTF.

This clone was observed a single time. This chain links TRBV6-6 with TRBJ2-1; D might be TRBD1 (5 bases). Germline V lookup: CDR1 MNHNY, CDR2 SVGAGI (reference sequence). With 5 bases removed from V and 4 bases from J, the gap between germline ends came to 12 bases. This CDR3 region has 14 residues. The CDR3 here is CASSPGIVYNEQFF. DNA of the CDR3: TGTGCCAGCAGTCCAGGGATAGTGTACAATGAGCAGTTCTTC.

The gene calls are TRBV7-9 and TRBJ1-1, with D perhaps matching TRBD1 (5 bases). Germline CDR1 and CDR2: SEHNR and FQNEAQ (reference sequence). Between the trimmed V and J ends, which lost 3 bases and 0 bases, there was a span of 17 bases. This CDR3 contains 17 residues. DNA for the CDR3: TGTGCCAGCAGCTTCCCCCAGGGTGGGCAGCTGAACACTGAAGCTTTCTTT. The encoded protein is CASSFPQGGQLNTEAFF.

In this sample, this clone turned up once. The chain is built from TRBV3-1 (or the pseudogene TRBV3-2) and TRBJ2-7; possibly TRBD2 for D (5 bases). Germline values: CDR1 LGHDT, CDR2 YNNKEL (reference sequence). This CDR3 region has 15 residues. V lost 0 bases and J 8 bases, leaving 17 bases between the germline ends. The CDR3: CASSQDRGSYTQQYF. CDR3 nucleotide sequence: TGTGCCAGCAGCCAAGATCGAGGGTCCTACACCCAGCAGTACTTC.

The chain combines TRBV30 with TRBJ2-5, with D perhaps TRBD1 (5 bases). V was clipped by 1 base and J by 4 bases, with 7 bases between them. There are 12 residues in the CDR3. In germline, CDR1 is GTSNPN, CDR2 SVGIG (reference sequence). CDR3 sequence (DNA): TGTGCCTGGAGTGGGGGCGCAGAGACCCAGTACTTC. Encoded protein: CAWSGGAETQYF.